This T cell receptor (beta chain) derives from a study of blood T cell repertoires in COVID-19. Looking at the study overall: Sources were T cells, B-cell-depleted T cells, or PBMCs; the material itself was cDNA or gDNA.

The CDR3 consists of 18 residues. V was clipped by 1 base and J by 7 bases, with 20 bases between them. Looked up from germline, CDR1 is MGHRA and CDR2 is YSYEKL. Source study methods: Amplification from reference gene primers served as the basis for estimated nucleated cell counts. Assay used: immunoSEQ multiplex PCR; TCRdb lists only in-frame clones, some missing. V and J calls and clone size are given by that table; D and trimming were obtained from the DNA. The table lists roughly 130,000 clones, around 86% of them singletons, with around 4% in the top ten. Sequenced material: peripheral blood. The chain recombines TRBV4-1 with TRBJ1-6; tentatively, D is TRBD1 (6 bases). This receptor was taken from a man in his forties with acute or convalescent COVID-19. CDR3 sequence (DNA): TGCGCCAGCAGCCAAGTCGTGGACAGCGAAAAGCGGAATTCACCCCTCCACTTT. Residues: CASSQVVDSEKRNSPLHF.